This is a list of T cell receptor beta chains from one sample in a study of blood T cell repertoires in COVID-19. The assay was immunoSEQ multiplex PCR, and TCRdb's table has in-frame clones only and misses some. Here the sample spans about 87,000 clones, around 85% being singletons. Sequencing used peripheral blood. These receptors were taken from a woman of 80 years or more with COVID-19, enrolled during active disease. The CDR3 runs from the conserved cysteine through the conserved F or W. A D gene is named only where the DNA matches it firmly. The size entry is marked missing in some rows and otherwise reads once, few, many or a size class.

j_gene: TRBJ1-2; abundance: .; d_gene: TRBD1; len: 16; v_gene: TRBV3-1/TRBV3-2; CDR3nt: TGTGCCAGCAGCCACCTACCGGGACAGGGGGCGGATGGCTACACCTTC; CDR3aa: CASSHLPGQGADGYTF
j_gene: TRBJ2-7; abundance: .; d_gene: TRBD1; len: 13; v_gene: TRBV12-3/TRBV12-4; CDR3nt: TGTGCCAGCAGTTTAACGACAGGGGCCGAGCAGTACTTC; CDR3aa: CASSLTTGAEQYF
j_gene: TRBJ1-2; abundance: once; d_gene: .; len: 13; v_gene: TRBV6-2/TRBV6-3; CDR3nt: TGTGCCAGCAGTTACTTACGACAGGATGGCTACACCTTC; CDR3aa: CASSYLRQDGYTF
j_gene: TRBJ1-3; abundance: few; d_gene: TRBD1; len: 15; v_gene: TRBV18; CDR3nt: TGTGCCAGCTCACGGACAGGAGTTAATGGAAACACCATATATTTT; CDR3aa: CASSRTGVNGNTIYF
j_gene: TRBJ2-3; abundance: .; d_gene: .; len: 16; v_gene: TRBV21-1; CDR3nt: TGTGCCAGGTATATTCCAGGCAAAACTAGCACAGATACGCAGTATTTT; CDR3aa: CARYIPGKTSTDTQYF
j_gene: TRBJ1-4; abundance: once; d_gene: .; len: 15; v_gene: TRBV14; CDR3nt: TGTGCCAGCAGCCTCGAAGGGGGTGTTCGGGAAAAACTGTTTTTT; CDR3aa: CASSLEGGVREKLFF
j_gene: TRBJ2-1; abundance: .; d_gene: TRBD2; len: 16; v_gene: TRBV28; CDR3nt: TGTGCCAGCAAGTTGCGTACCGGGAGGATTCACAATGAGCAGTTCTTC; CDR3aa: CASKLRTGRIHNEQFF
j_gene: TRBJ1-2; abundance: .; d_gene: .; len: 13; v_gene: TRBV7-9; CDR3nt: TGTGCCAGCAGCTTATCTGGCCTGTCGGGCTACACCTTC; CDR3aa: CASSLSGLSGYTF
j_gene: TRBJ1-1; abundance: .; d_gene: .; len: 15; v_gene: TRBV3-1/TRBV3-2; CDR3nt: TGTGCCAGCAGCCAACACGACAGAAAGAACACTGAAGCTTTCTTT; CDR3aa: CASSQHDRKNTEAFF
j_gene: TRBJ2-3; abundance: .; d_gene: TRBD2; len: 17; v_gene: TRBV5-1; CDR3nt: TGCGCCAGCAGCTTCGGGACTAGCGGGAGGCCCGGGGATACGCAGTATTTT; CDR3aa: CASSFGTSGRPGDTQYF
j_gene: TRBJ1-5; abundance: .; d_gene: .; len: 13; v_gene: TRBV19; CDR3nt: TGTGCCAGTAGTGAGGGACATAATCAGCCCCAGCATTTT; CDR3aa: CASSEGHNQPQHF
j_gene: TRBJ2-1; abundance: .; d_gene: .; len: 14; v_gene: TRBV5-1; CDR3nt: TGCGCCAGCAGCTTACCCAGCTCCTACAATGAGCAGTTCTTC; CDR3aa: CASSLPSSYNEQFF
j_gene: TRBJ2-7; abundance: .; d_gene: .; len: 14; v_gene: TRBV6-6; CDR3nt: TGTGCCAGCAGTCAACAGGGGAGGACTAACGAGCAGTACTTC; CDR3aa: CASSQQGRTNEQYF
j_gene: TRBJ2-5; abundance: .; d_gene: TRBD1; len: 15; v_gene: TRBV27; CDR3nt: TGTGCCAGCAGTTCATATTGGACAGGGGAAGAGACCCAGTACTTC; CDR3aa: CASSSYWTGEETQYF
j_gene: TRBJ1-2; abundance: few; d_gene: .; len: 15; v_gene: TRBV6-5; CDR3nt: TGTGCCAGCAGTTACGCAAAAGGACTAGGCTATGGCTACACCTTC; CDR3aa: CASSYAKGLGYGYTF
j_gene: TRBJ2-1; abundance: .; d_gene: TRBD1; len: 15; v_gene: TRBV14; CDR3nt: TGTGCCAGCAGCCACATGACAGGGGCTAACAATGAGCAGTTCTTC; CDR3aa: CASSHMTGANNEQFF
j_gene: TRBJ2-1; abundance: .; d_gene: TRBD1; len: 14; v_gene: TRBV5-1; CDR3nt: TGCGCCAGCAGCTTGGAGGGGGCAGTAAATGAGCAGTTCTTC; CDR3aa: CASSLEGAVNEQFF
j_gene: TRBJ2-5; abundance: .; d_gene: TRBD2; len: 16; v_gene: TRBV7-6; CDR3nt: TGTGCCAGCAGCCCAGCCCCTGGCGGGGGGAGAGAGACCCAGTACTTC; CDR3aa: CASSPAPGGGRETQYF
j_gene: TRBJ1-1; abundance: once; d_gene: .; len: 13; v_gene: TRBV12-3/TRBV12-4; CDR3nt: TGTGCCAGCAGGGTTCGAGGGAACACTGAAGCTTTCTTT; CDR3aa: CASRVRGNTEAFF
j_gene: TRBJ1-1; abundance: .; d_gene: .; len: 15; v_gene: TRBV9; CDR3nt: TGTGCCAGCAGCGTAGGTGGGGGAGGCAACACTGAAGCTTTCTTT; CDR3aa: CASSVGGGGNTEAFF
j_gene: TRBJ2-3; abundance: .; d_gene: TRBD1; len: 14; v_gene: TRBV19; CDR3nt: TGTGCCAGTAGCGGGACAGGGACCACAGATACGCAGTATTTT; CDR3aa: CASSGTGTTDTQYF
j_gene: TRBJ2-5; abundance: .; d_gene: .; len: 14; v_gene: TRBV5-4; CDR3nt: TGTGCCAGCAGCTTCCGAAGCGGGCGGGAGACCCAGTACTTC; CDR3aa: CASSFRSGRETQYF
j_gene: TRBJ1-6; abundance: .; d_gene: .; len: 17; v_gene: TRBV7-2; CDR3nt: TGTGCCAGCAGCTTACCGTTACAGGGATTCAATAATTCACCCCTCCACTTT; CDR3aa: CASSLPLQGFNNSPLHF
j_gene: TRBJ1-2; abundance: .; d_gene: TRBD1; len: 13; v_gene: TRBV20-1; CDR3nt: TGCAGTGCTAGTGAGGACAGGGGCCATGGCTACACCTTC; CDR3aa: CSASEDRGHGYTF
j_gene: TRBJ1-6; abundance: once; d_gene: .; len: 14; v_gene: TRBV11-2; CDR3nt: TGTGCCAGCAGCGGGGCAGCATATAATTCACCCCTCCACTTT; CDR3aa: CASSGAAYNSPLHF
j_gene: TRBJ2-3; abundance: once; d_gene: TRBD2; len: 13; v_gene: TRBV10-2; CDR3nt: TGCGCCAGCAGGCTAGCGGGCACAGATACGCAGTATTTT; CDR3aa: CASRLAGTDTQYF
j_gene: TRBJ2-2; abundance: .; d_gene: .; len: 16; v_gene: TRBV7-9; CDR3nt: TGTGCCAGCAGCTTACAGGGTCCCATTAACACCGGGGAGCTGTTTTTT; CDR3aa: CASSLQGPINTGELFF
j_gene: TRBJ2-1; abundance: once; d_gene: .; len: 16; v_gene: TRBV10-3; CDR3nt: TGTGCCATCAGTGCCGGACAGCCTGACTCCTACAATGAGCAGTTCTTC; CDR3aa: CAISAGQPDSYNEQFF